Following are 15 T cell receptor beta chains from one sample sequenced in a study of cytomegalovirus exposure and HLA in healthy donors. TCRdb's table, derived via immunoSEQ multiplex PCR, lists solely in-frame clones and lacks some. The table lists approximately 280,000 clones, roughly 90% of them singletons. Specimen: PBMCs. The source is a woman aged 18 to 35 in good health and CMV-seronegative.

This chain uses TRBV30 with TRBJ1-5; tentative D call: TRBD1 (6 bases). V lost 2 bases, J lost 4 bases, and 15 bases lay in between. CDR3 length: 15 amino acids. Germline assignment: CDR1 GTSNPN and CDR2 SVGIG (reference sequence). CDR3 loop: CAWSSRDTSNQPQHF. The CDR3, as DNA: TGTGCCTGGAGTAGTAGGGACACCTCAAATCAGCCCCAGCATTTT.

The table lists this clone with a count of one. The chain is built from TRBV7-3 and TRBJ2-2; no clear D gene. The V end was cut by 6 bases, the J end by 0 bases, with 5 bases between. The CDR3 loop spans 13 amino acids. Germline V CDR1 and CDR2: SGHTA, FQGTGA. The CDR3 DNA sequence: TGTGCCAGCAGACTCGCGAACACCGGGGAGCTGTTTTTT. It is translated as CASRLANTGELFF.

The chain has TRBV2 and TRBJ2-1, with 8 bases that match TRBD2. The V segment lost 8 bases and the J segment 7 bases; nucleotides outside the gene matches: 13. The CDR3 length is 15 residues. Germline V gene sequence: CDR1 SNHLY, CDR2 FYNNEI. The CDR3 sequence: CASVEPGLVVNEQFF. The CDR3 region has the DNA TGTGCCAGCGTGGAGCCGGGACTAGTTGTTAATGAGCAGTTCTTC.

This clone has more than one count but fewer than ten. This chain uses TRBV28 with TRBJ2-2; D is unresolved. Per germline, CDR1 MDHEN and CDR2 SYDVKM. This CDR3 has 12 amino acids. The ends were cut back, 2 bases at V and 6 bases at J, with 4 bases in the middle. CDR3 in DNA: TGTGCCAGCAGTTTACTCCCCGGGGAGCTGTTTTTT. This codes for CASSLLPGELFF.

The V and J genes are TRBV6-1 and TRBJ1-5; maybe TRBD1 (5 bases). Per the germline V gene, CDR1 is MNHNS and CDR2 is SASEGT. The CDR3 has 13 residues. V was pared by 5 bases and J by 5 bases, with 10 bases between. The CDR3 bases are TGTGCCAGCAGTCACCAGGGCGATCAGCCCCAGCATTTT. Translation: CASSHQGDQPQHF.

This clone was found once. The CDR3 DNA reads TGTGCCAGCAGCTTAGGCGGGACGGACCAAGAGACCCAGTACTTC. Translated, it gives CASSLGGTDQETQYF. The chain is built from TRBV11-3 and TRBJ2-5, with TRBD2 as a possible D gene (6 bases). The CDR3 has 15 amino acids. Germline CDR1 and CDR2: SGHNT and YENEEA. Between the trimmed V and J ends, which lost 1 base and 0 bases, there was a span of 9 bases.

This chain joins TRBV16 and TRBJ1-1; D is uncertain. Germline V gene data show CDR1 as KGHSY and CDR2 as FQNENV. The CDR3 covers 15 residues. V was trimmed by 1 base and J by 1 base, leaving 10 bases between them. The CDR3 sequence: CASSQFGDANTEAFF. The CDR3 coding sequence is TGTGCCAGCAGCCAATTTGGAGACGCGAACACTGAAGCTTTCTTT.

This sequence joins TRBV9 and TRBJ1-1, with D possibly being TRBD1 (5 bases). This CDR3 spans 13 amino acids. With 0 bases removed from V and 7 bases from J, the gap between germline ends came to 10 bases. Looked up from germline, CDR1 is SGDLS and CDR2 is YYNGEE. CDR3 sequence reads: CASSVGQGREAFF. In DNA form, the CDR3 reads TGTGCCAGCAGCGTAGGGCAGGGTCGTGAAGCTTTCTTT.

CDR3 loop: CASTIASSGSLYEQYF. In DNA, the CDR3 is TGTGCCAGCACCATAGCCTCGAGCGGGAGTCTTTACGAGCAGTACTTC. The V call is TRBV5-4, the J call TRBJ2-7; 8 bases map to TRBD2. Germline-derived CDR1 and CDR2 are SGHNT and YYREEE (reference sequence). Losses at the gene ends were 6 bases for V and 4 bases for J; bases not matched to a gene: 15. The CDR3 is 16 residues long.

The chain is built from TRBV4-1 and TRBJ1-1; 7 bases map to TRBD1. CDR1 and CDR2 (germline): MGHRA, YSYEKL. This CDR3 spans 16 amino acids. Germline trimming cut 6 bases from V and 4 bases from J; bases unmatched to any gene: 14. The CDR3 DNA reads TGCGCCAGCAGACTTGGACAGGCCTCTTTCGCCACTGAAGCTTTCTTT. It is translated as CASRLGQASFATEAFF.

The CDR3 loop reads CASSLYYSSYYNEQFF. CDR3 sequence (DNA): TGTGCCAGCAGCTTGTACTACTCATCTTATTACAATGAGCAGTTCTTC. This rearrangement joins TRBV7-8 to TRBJ2-1, with D unresolved. Per the germline V gene, CDR1 is SGHVS and CDR2 is FQNEAQ. The CDR3 totals 16 residues. V gave up 3 bases and J gave up 4 bases, with 16 bases separating them.

This chain connects TRBV2 to TRBJ1-2, with D possibly matching TRBD1 (5 bases). The CDR3 is made up of 16 amino acids. Germline CDR1 reads SNHLY; CDR2 reads FYNNEI. V gave up 2 bases and J gave up 4 bases, with 17 bases separating them. The CDR3 nucleotides read TGTGCCAGCAGTGAAAGGGAAACCGGACACCCCTATGGCTACACCTTC. It specifies CASSERETGHPYGYTF.

V gene TRBV28 combines with J gene TRBJ1-1; 7 nucleotides agree with TRBD1. Losses at the gene ends were 5 bases for V and 2 bases for J; bases not matched to a gene: 8. The CDR3 runs 15 residues. Germline-derived CDR1 and CDR2 are MDHEN and SYDVKM. The CDR3 coding sequence is TGTGCCAGCAGTAGGGGGGACAGCGAAAACACTGAAGCTTTCTTT. Protein sequence: CASSRGDSENTEAFF.

This chain connects TRBV9 to TRBJ2-7; D unclear. CDR1 and CDR2 (germline): SGDLS, YYNGEE. This CDR3 has 14 amino acids. V was clipped by 0 bases and J by 4 bases, with 11 bases between them. This CDR3 reads CASSVGAPNYEQYF. The CDR3 DNA follows: TGTGCCAGCAGCGTAGGGGCCCCCAATTACGAGCAGTACTTC.

This clone was seen just once. The V gene is TRBV9, the J gene TRBJ2-7; 7 bases align to TRBD2. Per germline, CDR1 SGDLS and CDR2 YYNGEE. This CDR3 region has 16 residues. J gave up 0 bases and V 1 base, and 7 bases lay outside the gene matches. The CDR3 reads CASSVSSGTPSYEQYF. The CDR3 DNA reads as TGTGCCAGCAGCGTATCAAGCGGGACTCCCTCCTACGAGCAGTACTTC.